This T cell receptor (beta chain) was found in a study of blood T cell repertoires in COVID-19. Germline V CDR1 and CDR2: SEHNR, FQNEAQ (reference sequence). With 5 bases removed from V and 1 base from J, the gap between germline ends came to 8 bases. The CDR3 is 13 amino acids. Assay: immunoSEQ multiplex PCR; the TCRdb copy retains only in-frame clones and omits some. The sample contains over 150,000 clones, roughly 89% of which appear only once. This chain joins TRBV7-9 and TRBJ1-1; D is ambiguous. Specimen: peripheral blood. This TCR came from a man between 45 and 60 years old with acute or convalescent COVID-19. The CDR3 sequence: CASSGSGNTEAFF. CDR3 in DNA: TGTGCCAGCAGCGGGTCGGGGAACACTGAAGCTTTCTTT.